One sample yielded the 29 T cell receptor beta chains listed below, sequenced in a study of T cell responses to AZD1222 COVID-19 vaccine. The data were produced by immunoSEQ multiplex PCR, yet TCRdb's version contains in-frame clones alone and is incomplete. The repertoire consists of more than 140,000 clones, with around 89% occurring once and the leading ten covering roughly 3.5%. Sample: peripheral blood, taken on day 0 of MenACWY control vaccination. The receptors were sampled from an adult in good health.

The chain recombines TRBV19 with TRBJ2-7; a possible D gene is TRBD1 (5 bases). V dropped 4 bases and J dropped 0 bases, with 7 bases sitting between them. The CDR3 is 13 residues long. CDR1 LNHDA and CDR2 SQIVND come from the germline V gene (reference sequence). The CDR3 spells CASSTTASYEQYF. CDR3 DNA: TGTGCCAGTAGTACGACAGCCTCCTACGAGCAGTACTTC.

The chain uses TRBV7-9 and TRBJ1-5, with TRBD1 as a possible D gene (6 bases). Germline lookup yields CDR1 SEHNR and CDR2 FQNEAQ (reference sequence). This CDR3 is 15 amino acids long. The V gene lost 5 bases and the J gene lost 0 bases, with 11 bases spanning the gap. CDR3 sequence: CASSIGTPSNQPQHF. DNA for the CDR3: TGTGCCAGCAGCATCGGGACACCTAGCAATCAGCCCCAGCATTTT.

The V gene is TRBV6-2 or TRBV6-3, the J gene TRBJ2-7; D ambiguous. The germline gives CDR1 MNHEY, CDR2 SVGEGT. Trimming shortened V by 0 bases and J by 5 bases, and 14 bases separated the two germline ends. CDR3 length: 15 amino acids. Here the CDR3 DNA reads TGTGCCAGCAGTTACTCTGGACCCACCCCTGACGAGCAGTACTTC. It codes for CASSYSGPTPDEQYF.

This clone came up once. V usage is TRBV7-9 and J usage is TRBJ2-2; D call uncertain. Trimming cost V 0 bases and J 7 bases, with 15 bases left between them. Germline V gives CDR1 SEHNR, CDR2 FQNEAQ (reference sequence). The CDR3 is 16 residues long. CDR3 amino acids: CASSLAQTRTGGELFF. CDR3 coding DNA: TGTGCCAGCAGCTTAGCACAAACCCGGACGGGCGGGGAGCTGTTTTTT.

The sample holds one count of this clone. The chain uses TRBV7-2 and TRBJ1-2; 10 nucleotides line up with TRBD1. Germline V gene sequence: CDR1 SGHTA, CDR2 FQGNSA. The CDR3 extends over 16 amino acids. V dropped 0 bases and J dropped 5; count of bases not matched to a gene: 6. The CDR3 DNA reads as TGTGCCAGCAGCTTAGCTGGGACAGGGGAAAGATATGGCTACACCTTC. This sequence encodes CASSLAGTGERYGYTF.

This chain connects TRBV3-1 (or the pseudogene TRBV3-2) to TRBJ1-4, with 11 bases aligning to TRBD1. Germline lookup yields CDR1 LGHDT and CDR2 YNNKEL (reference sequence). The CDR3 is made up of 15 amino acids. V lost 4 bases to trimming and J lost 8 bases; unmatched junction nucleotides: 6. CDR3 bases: TGTGCCAGCAGCCCGAGAGGGACAGGGGGAGAAAAACTGTTTTTT. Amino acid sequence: CASSPRGTGGEKLFF.

CDR3 residues: CASSSAGEQYF. CDR3 sequence (DNA): TGTGCCAGCAGTAGCGCAGGCGAGCAGTACTTC. The V and J genes are TRBV6-5 and TRBJ2-7, with no clear D. CDR3 length: 11 amino acids. V lost 5 bases, J lost 6 bases, and 8 bases lay in between. Germline V gene data show CDR1 as MNHEY and CDR2 as SVGAGI.

This chain's CDR3 is CASSLQTGRGNEQFF. The CDR3, as DNA: TGTGCCAGCAGCCTCCAGACAGGCCGGGGCAATGAGCAGTTCTTC. The J gene is TRBJ2-1, the V gene TRBV7-3; D may be TRBD1 (6 bases). The germline V gene encodes CDR1 SGHTA and CDR2 FQGTGA. This CDR3 region has 15 residues. With 5 bases removed from V and 6 bases from J, the gap between germline ends came to 17 bases. The full variable domain, rest sourced from reference TRBV7-3 and TRBJ2-1, is GAGVSQTPSNKVTEKGKYVELRCDPISGHTALYWYRQSLGQGPEFLIYFQGTGAADDSGLPNDRFFAVRPEGSVSTLKIQRTERGDSAVYLCASSLQTGRGNEQFFGPGTRLTVL.

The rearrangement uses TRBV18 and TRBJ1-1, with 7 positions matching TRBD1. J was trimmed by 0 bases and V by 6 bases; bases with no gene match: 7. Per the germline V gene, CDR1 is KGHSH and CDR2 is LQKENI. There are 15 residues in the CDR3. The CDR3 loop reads CASSFTGDMNTEAFF. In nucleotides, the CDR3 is TGTGCCAGCTCTTTTACAGGGGACATGAACACTGAAGCTTTCTTT.

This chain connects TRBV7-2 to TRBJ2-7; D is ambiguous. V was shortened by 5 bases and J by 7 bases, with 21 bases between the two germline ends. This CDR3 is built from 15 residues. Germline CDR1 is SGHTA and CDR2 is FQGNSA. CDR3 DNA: TGTGCCAGCAGCCGCAGACGGCTGGGAATGGGGGAGCAGTACTTC. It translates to CASSRRRLGMGEQYF.

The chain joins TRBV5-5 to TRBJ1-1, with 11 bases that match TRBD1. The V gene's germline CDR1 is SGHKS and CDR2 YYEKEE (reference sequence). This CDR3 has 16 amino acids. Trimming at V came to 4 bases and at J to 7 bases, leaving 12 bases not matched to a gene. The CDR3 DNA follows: TGTGCCAGCAGCCGAAATCCGGGACAGGGGGTACTTGAAGCTTTCTTT. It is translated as CASSRNPGQGVLEAFF.

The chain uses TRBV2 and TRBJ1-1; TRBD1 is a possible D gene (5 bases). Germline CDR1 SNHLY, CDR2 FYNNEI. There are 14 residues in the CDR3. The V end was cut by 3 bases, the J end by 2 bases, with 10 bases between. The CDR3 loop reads CASSDTGENTEAFF. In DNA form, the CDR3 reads TGTGCCAGCAGTGATACGGGGGAAAACACTGAAGCTTTCTTT.

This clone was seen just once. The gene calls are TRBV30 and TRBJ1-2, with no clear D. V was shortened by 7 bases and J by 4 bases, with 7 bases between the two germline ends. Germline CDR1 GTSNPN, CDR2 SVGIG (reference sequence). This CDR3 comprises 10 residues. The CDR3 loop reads CASQLYGYTF. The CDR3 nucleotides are TGTGCCTCTCAACTCTATGGCTACACCTTC.

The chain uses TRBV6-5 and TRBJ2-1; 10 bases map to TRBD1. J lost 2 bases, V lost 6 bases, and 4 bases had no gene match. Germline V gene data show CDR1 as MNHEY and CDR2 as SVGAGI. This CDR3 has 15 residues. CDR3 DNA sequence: TGTGCCAGCAGCTGGACAGGGGGGCCCTACAATGAGCAGTTCTTC. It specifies CASSWTGGPYNEQFF.

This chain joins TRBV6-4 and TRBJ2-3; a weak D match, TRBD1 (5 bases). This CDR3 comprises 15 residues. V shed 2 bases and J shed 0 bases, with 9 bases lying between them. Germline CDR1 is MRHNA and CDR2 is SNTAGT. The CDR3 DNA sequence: TGTGCCAGCAGTGACGGGGCGAGTAGCACAGATACGCAGTATTTT. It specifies CASSDGASSTDTQYF.

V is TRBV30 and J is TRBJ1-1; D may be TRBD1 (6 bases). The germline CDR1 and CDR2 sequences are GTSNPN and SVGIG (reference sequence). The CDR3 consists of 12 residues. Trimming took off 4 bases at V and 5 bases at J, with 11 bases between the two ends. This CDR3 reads CAWNEGGTEAFF. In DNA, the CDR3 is TGTGCCTGGAATGAGGGGGGGACTGAAGCTTTCTTT.

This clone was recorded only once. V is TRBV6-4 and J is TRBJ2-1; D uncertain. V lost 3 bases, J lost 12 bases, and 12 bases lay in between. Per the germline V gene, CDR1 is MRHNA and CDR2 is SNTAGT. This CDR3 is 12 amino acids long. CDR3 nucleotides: TGTGCCAGCAGTGAGAACAGCCTGGTGCAGTTCTTC. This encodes CASSENSLVQFF.

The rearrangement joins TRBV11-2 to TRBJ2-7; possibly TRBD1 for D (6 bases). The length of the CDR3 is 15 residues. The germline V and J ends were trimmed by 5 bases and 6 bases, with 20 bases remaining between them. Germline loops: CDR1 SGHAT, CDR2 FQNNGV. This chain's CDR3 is CASSQAQGSGSEQYF. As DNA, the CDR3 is TGTGCCAGCAGCCAAGCGCAGGGGTCCGGCAGCGAGCAGTACTTC. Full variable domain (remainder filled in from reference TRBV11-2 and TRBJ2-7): EAGVAQSPRYKIIEKRQSVAFWCNPISGHATLYWYQQILGQGPKLLIQFQNNGVVDDSQLPKDRFSAERLKGVDSTLKIQPAKLEDSAVYLCASSQAQGSGSEQYFGPGTRLTVT.

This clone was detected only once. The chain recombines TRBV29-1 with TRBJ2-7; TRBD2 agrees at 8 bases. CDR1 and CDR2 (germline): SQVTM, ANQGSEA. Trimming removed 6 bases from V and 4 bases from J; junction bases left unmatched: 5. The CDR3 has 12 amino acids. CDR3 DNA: TGCAGCGTCGGACTAGCAGGATACGAGCAGTACTTC. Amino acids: CSVGLAGYEQYF.

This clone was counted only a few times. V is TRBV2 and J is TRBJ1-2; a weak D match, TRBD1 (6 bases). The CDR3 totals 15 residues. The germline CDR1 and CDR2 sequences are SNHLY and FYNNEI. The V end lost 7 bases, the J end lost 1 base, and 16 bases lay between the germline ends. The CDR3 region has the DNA TGTGCCAGCACCGACCTTGCAGGGGTTAACTATGGCTACACCTTC. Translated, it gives CASTDLAGVNYGYTF.

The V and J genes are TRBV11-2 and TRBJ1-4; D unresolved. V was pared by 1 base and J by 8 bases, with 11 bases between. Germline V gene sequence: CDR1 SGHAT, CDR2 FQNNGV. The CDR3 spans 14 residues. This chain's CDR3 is CASSLGSRREKLFF. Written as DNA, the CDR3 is TGTGCCAGCAGCTTAGGGTCCCGGAGGGAAAAACTGTTTTTT.

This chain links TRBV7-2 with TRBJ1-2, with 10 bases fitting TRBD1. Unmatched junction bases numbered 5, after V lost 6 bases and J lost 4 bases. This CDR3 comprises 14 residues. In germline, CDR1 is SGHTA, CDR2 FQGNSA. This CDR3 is CASRSRTGGYGYTF. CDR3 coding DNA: TGTGCCAGCAGGAGTCGGACAGGGGGCTATGGCTACACCTTC.

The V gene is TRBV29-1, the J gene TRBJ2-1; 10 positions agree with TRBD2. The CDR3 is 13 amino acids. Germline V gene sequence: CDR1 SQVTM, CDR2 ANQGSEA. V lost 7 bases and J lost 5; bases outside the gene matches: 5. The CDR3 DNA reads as TGCAGCGCTCGGACTAGCGGACACAATGAGCAGTTCTTC. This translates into CSARTSGHNEQFF.

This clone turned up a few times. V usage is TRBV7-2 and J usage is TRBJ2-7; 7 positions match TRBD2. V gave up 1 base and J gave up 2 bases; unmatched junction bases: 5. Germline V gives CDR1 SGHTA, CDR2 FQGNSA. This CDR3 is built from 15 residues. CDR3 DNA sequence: TGTGCCAGCAGCTTAGGGGGCGGGAGCGCCTACGAGCAGTACTTC. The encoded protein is CASSLGGGSAYEQYF.

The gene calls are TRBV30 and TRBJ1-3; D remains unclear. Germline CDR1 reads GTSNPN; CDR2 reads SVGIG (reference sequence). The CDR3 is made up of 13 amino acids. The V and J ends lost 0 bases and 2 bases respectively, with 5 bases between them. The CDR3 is CAWSVLPGNTIYF. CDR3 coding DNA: TGTGCCTGGAGTGTGTTGCCTGGAAACACCATATATTTT. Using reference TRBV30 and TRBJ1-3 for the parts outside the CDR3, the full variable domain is SQTIHQWPATLVQPVGSPLSLECTVEGTSNPNLYWYRQAAGRGLQLLFYSVGIGQISSEVPQNLSASRPQDRQFILSSKKLLLSDSGFYLCAWSVLPGNTIYFGEGSWLTVV.

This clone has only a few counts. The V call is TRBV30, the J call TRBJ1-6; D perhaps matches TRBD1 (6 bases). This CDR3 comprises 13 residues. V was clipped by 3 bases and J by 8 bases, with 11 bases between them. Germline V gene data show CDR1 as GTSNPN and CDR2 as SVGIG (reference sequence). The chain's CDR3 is CAWRGGPYSPLHF. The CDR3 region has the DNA TGTGCCTGGAGGGGGGGGCCCTATTCACCCCTCCACTTT.

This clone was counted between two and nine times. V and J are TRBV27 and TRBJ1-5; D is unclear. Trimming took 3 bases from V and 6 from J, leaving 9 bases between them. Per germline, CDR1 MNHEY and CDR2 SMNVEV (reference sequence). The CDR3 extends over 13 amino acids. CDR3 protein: CASSFVVGQPQHF. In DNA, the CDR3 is TGTGCCAGCAGTTTTGTGGTAGGTCAGCCCCAGCATTTT.

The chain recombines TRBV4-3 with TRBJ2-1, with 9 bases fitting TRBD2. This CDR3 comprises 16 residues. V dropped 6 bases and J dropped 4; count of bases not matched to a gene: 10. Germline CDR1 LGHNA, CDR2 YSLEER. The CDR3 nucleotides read TGCGCCAGCAGTTCTTCCGCGGGAGGGGATTACAATGAGCAGTTCTTC. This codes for CASSSSAGGDYNEQFF.

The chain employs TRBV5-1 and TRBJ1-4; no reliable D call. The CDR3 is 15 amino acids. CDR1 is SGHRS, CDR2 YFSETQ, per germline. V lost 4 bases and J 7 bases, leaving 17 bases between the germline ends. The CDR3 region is CASSHGPVKGEKLFF. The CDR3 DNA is TGCGCCAGCAGCCACGGCCCCGTGAAGGGTGAAAAACTGTTTTTT. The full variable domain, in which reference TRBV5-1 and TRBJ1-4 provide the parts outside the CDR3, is KAGVTQTPRYLIKTRGQQVTLSCSPISGHRSVSWYQQTPGQGLQFLFEYFSETQRNKGNFPGRFSGRQFSNSRSEMNVSTLELGDSALYLCASSHGPVKGEKLFFGSGTQLSVL.